These 15 T cell receptor beta chains share one sample of origin, sequenced in a study of T cells in Graves' hyperthyroidism and ophthalmopathy. What was amplified from RNA transcripts were TCR beta CDR3 regions. When the TCR CDR3 underwent first-round RT-PCR, the HTBI primer set was used. TCRdb called the multiplex PCR reads again in MiXCR, with one record for every CDR3 protein. The sample holds about 700,000 distinct CDR3 sequences, about 45% seen once. Source material: peripheral blood or thyroid tissue (not recorded which). These receptors were collected from an adult man with Graves' disease, either hyperthyroidism or ophthalmopathy (not recorded which).

The sample holds a few counts of this clonotype. This rearrangement joins TRBV9 to TRBJ1-3; no clear D. Trimming took 3 bases from V and 0 from J, leaving 22 bases between them. CDR1 is SGDLS and CDR2 is YYNGEE in the germline V gene. This CDR3 region has 19 residues. In DNA form, the CDR3 reads TGTGCCAGCAGCGACCCGACACGATCCACAGCGTCCTCTGGAAACACCATATATTTT. This translates into CASSDPTRSTASSGNTIYF.

V gene TRBV7-9 combines with J gene TRBJ1-1, with a weak D call TRBD1 (5 bases). Germline loops: CDR1 SEHNR, CDR2 FQNEAQ (reference sequence). Trimming removed 5 bases at V and 11 bases at J, with 18 bases between. This CDR3 comprises 13 residues. The CDR3 bases are TGTGCCAGCAGCCCATATACGGGACTTCTGGCTTTCTTT. Translation: CASSPYTGLLAFF.

The gene calls are TRBV6-1 and TRBJ2-5; no reliable D call. Germline lookup yields CDR1 MNHNS and CDR2 SASEGT. V was shortened by 6 bases and J by 2 bases, with 19 bases between the two germline ends. CDR3 size: 16 residues. The CDR3 spells CASRVTRTNGQETQYF. Here the CDR3 DNA reads TGTGCCAGCAGGGTGACACGTACTAACGGACAAGAGACCCAGTACTTC.

The chain uses TRBV5-1 and TRBJ2-2; D perhaps matches TRBD1 (5 bases). V lost 2 bases to trimming and J lost 0 bases, with 8 bases between them. Germline loops: CDR1 SGHRS, CDR2 YFSETQ. CDR3 length equals 15 residues. CDR3 bases: TGCGCCAGCAGCTTTCGGACAACGAACACCGGGGAGCTGTTTTTT. Its translation is CASSFRTTNTGELFF.

Only a few counts were recorded for this clonotype. The genes are TRBV9 and TRBJ1-6, with D possibly being TRBD1 (6 bases). Trimming pared 4 bases from V and 9 bases from J, leaving 14 bases between. The CDR3 runs to 14 residues. The germline V gene has CDR1 SGDLS and CDR2 YYNGEE. The CDR3 DNA sequence: TGTGCCAGCAGCCAACGCCTGGACAGTTCACCCCTCCACTTT. Its translation: CASSQRLDSSPLHF. Combining the CDR3 with reference TRBV9 and TRBJ1-6 gives the whole variable domain DSGVTQTPKHLITATGQRVTLRCSPRSGDLSVYWYQQSLDQGLQFLIQYYNGEERAKGNILERFSAQQFPDLHSELNLSSLELGDSALYFCASSQRLDSSPLHFGNGTRLTVT.

The rearrangement uses TRBV7-9 and TRBJ1-5; D is undetermined. Germline CDR1 reads SEHNR; CDR2 reads FQNEAQ (reference sequence). V shed 7 bases and J shed 7 bases, with 8 bases lying between them. The CDR3 runs 11 residues. The CDR3 is CASNSGQPQHF. The CDR3 DNA reads TGTGCCAGCAACTCGGGACAGCCCCAGCATTTT.

The J gene is TRBJ1-5, the V gene TRBV5-1; D perhaps matches TRBD1 (5 bases). Germline V gene lookup returns CDR1 SGHRS and CDR2 YFSETQ. Trimming cost V 6 bases and J 3 bases, with 13 bases left between them. The length of the CDR3 is 14 residues. The CDR3 is CASTPGGVNQPQHF. As DNA, the CDR3 is TGCGCCAGCACCCCGGGGGGGGTCAATCAGCCCCAGCATTTT.

The J gene is TRBJ1-5, the V gene TRBV7-2; no firm D call. The CDR3 totals 15 residues. Trimming stripped 1 base from V and 2 bases from J, with 9 bases between. Per germline, CDR1 SGHTA and CDR2 FQGNSA. CDR3 in amino acids: CASSLDIPGNQPQHF. Here the CDR3 DNA reads TGTGCCAGCAGCTTAGACATCCCGGGCAATCAGCCCCAGCATTTT.

This clonotype was seen ten or more times. The J gene is TRBJ1-3, the V gene TRBV7-9, with D possibly being TRBD1 (5 bases). CDR3 length: 16 amino acids. Trimming removed 1 base from V and 0 bases from J, with 10 bases in between. Germline loops: CDR1 SEHNR, CDR2 FQNEAQ (reference sequence). In nucleotides, the CDR3 is TGTGCCAGCAGCTTAGGCCGGGGGATCTCTGGAAACACCATATATTTT. It specifies CASSLGRGISGNTIYF.

This clonotype was observed a handful of times. The genes are TRBV7-9 and TRBJ2-7, with 7 nucleotides matching TRBD2. V shed 5 bases, J shed 6 bases, and the junction held 10 bases outside the gene matches. The CDR3 is 14 residues long. Per germline, CDR1 SEHNR and CDR2 FQNEAQ (reference sequence). The CDR3 DNA sequence: TGTGCCAGCAGCGAACCCCGAGCGGGAAGCGAGCAGTACTTC. Protein product: CASSEPRAGSEQYF.

The V gene is TRBV6-1, the J gene TRBJ1-1; no firm D call. The CDR3 is 13 residues long. Trimming left V 6 bases short and J 0 bases short, with 8 bases between. Germline CDR1 is MNHNS and CDR2 is SASEGT. The CDR3 DNA is TGTGCCAGCAGGAAGACACTGAACACTGAAGCTTTCTTT. The encoded protein is CASRKTLNTEAFF.

This clonotype was detected many times. The rearrangement uses TRBV5-1 and TRBJ1-2, with unresolved D. Looked up from germline, CDR1 is SGHRS and CDR2 is YFSETQ. The ends were cut back, 4 bases at V and 5 bases at J, with 12 bases in the middle. This CDR3 has 13 residues. The CDR3 is CASSLEVGYGYTF. The CDR3 DNA follows: TGCGCCAGCAGCCTGGAGGTGGGGTATGGCTACACCTTC. The variable domain in full, with the rest retrieved from reference TRBV5-1 and TRBJ1-2, is KAGVTQTPRYLIKTRGQQVTLSCSPISGHRSVSWYQQTPGQGLQFLFEYFSETQRNKGNFPGRFSGRQFSNSRSEMNVSTLELGDSALYLCASSLEVGYGYTFGSGTRLTVV.

This clonotype appeared a few times. The chain carries TRBV2 and TRBJ1-5, with 11 bases that match TRBD1. The trim removed 6 bases at V and 0 bases at J, leaving 10 bases unmatched. The CDR3 extends over 18 amino acids. CDR1 and CDR2 from the germline V gene are SNHLY and FYNNEI. The CDR3 loop is CASRGLDRGLYSNQPQHF. The CDR3 DNA follows: TGTGCCAGCAGGGGGTTGGACAGGGGGCTATATAGCAATCAGCCCCAGCATTTT. Supplemented by reference TRBV2 and TRBJ1-5, the full variable domain reads EPEVTQTPSHQVTQMGQEVILRCVPISNHLYFYWYRQILGQKVEFLVSFYNNEISEKSEIFDDQFSVERPDGSNFTLKIRSTKLEDSAMYFCASRGLDRGLYSNQPQHFGDGTRLSIL.

To note about this clonotype: An end of the junction differs from the germline gene, which may be a read error. The chain has TRBV2 and TRBJ1-5, with D possibly being TRBD1 (5 bases). The CDR3 covers 15 residues. The germline gives CDR1 SNHLY, CDR2 FYNNEI. The CDR3 nucleotides are TGTGCCAGCAGTTTGCAGGGAATTGGGAATCAGTCCCAGCATTTT. Amino acids: CASSLQGIGNQSQHF.

This chain joins TRBV7-9 and TRBJ1-1; 7 bases are shared with TRBD1. Germline lookup yields CDR1 SEHNR and CDR2 FQNEAQ (reference sequence). Losses at the gene ends were 1 base for V and 12 bases for J; bases not matched to a gene: 8. The CDR3 has 13 amino acids. Here the CDR3 reads CASSLGGAGGSFF. CDR3 in DNA: TGTGCCAGCAGCTTAGGAGGGGCAGGGGGGTCTTTCTTT.